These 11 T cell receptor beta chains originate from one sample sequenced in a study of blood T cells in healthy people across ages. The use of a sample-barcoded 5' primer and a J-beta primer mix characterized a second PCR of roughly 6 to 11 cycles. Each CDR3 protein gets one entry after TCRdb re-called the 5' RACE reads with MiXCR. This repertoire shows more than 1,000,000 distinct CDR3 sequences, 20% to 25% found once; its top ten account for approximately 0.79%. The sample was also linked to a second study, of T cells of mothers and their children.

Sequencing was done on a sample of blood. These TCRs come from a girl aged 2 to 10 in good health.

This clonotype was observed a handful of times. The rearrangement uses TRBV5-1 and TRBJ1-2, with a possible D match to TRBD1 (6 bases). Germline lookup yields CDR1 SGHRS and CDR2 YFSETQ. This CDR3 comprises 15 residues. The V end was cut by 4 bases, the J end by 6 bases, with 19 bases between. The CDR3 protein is CASSPPTGQGNGYTF. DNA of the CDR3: TGCGCCAGCAGCCCCCCGACAGGACAAGGGAATGGCTACACCTTC. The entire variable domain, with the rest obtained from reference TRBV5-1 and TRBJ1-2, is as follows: KAGVTQTPRYLIKTRGQQVTLSCSPISGHRSVSWYQQTPGQGLQFLFEYFSETQRNKGNFPGRFSGRQFSNSRSEMNVSTLELGDSALYLCASSPPTGQGNGYTFGSGTRLTVV.

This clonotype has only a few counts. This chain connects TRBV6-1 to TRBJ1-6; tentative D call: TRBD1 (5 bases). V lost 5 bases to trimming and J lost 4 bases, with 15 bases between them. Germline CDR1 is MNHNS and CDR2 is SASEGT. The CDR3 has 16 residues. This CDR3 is CASSLQGAPYNSPLHF. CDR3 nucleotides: TGTGCCAGCAGTCTCCAGGGAGCCCCTTATAATTCACCCCTCCACTTT.

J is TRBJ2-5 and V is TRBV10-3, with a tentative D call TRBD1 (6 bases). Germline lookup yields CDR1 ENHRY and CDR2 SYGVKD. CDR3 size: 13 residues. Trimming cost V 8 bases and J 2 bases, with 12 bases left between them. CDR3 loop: CAISGQGQETQYF. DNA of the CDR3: TGTGCCATCTCGGGGCAGGGGCAAGAGACCCAGTACTTC.

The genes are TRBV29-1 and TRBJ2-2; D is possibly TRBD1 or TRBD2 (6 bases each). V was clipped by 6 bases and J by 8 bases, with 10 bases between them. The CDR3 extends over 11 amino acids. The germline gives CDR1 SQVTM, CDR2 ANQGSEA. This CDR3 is CSVEGGGELFF. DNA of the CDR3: TGCAGCGTCGAGGGGGGAGGGGAGCTGTTTTTT.

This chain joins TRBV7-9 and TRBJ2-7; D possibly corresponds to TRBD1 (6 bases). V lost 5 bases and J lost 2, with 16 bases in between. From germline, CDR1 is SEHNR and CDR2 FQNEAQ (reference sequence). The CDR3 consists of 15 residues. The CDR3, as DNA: TGTGCCAGCAGCCCTGGGACATCCTTTGCCTACGAGCAGTACTTC. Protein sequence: CASSPGTSFAYEQYF.

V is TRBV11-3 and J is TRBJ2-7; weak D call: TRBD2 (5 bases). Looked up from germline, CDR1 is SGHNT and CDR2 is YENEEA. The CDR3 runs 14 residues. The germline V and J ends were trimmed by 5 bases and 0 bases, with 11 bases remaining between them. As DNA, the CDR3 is TGTGCCAGCAGCCCCTTCGAGGGCTCCTACGAGCAGTACTTC. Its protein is CASSPFEGSYEQYF.

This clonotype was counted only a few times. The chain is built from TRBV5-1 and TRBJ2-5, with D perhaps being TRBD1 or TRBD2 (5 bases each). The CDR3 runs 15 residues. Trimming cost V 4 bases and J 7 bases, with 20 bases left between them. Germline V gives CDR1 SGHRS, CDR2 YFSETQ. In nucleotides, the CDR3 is TGCGCCAGCAGCCGGATCGCCTTAGGGGCGGGGACCCAGTACTTC. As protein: CASSRIALGAGTQYF.

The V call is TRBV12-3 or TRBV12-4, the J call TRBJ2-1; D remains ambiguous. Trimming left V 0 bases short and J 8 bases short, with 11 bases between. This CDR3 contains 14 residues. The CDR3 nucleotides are TGTGCCAGCAGTTTAGCGCTAGGAGCATATGAGCAGTTCTTC. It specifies CASSLALGAYEQFF.

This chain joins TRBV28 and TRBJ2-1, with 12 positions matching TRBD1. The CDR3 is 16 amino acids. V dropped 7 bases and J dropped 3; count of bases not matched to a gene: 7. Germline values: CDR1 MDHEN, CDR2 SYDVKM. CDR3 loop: CASISGTGGFYNEQFF. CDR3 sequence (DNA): TGTGCCAGCATTTCAGGGACAGGGGGCTTCTACAATGAGCAGTTCTTC.

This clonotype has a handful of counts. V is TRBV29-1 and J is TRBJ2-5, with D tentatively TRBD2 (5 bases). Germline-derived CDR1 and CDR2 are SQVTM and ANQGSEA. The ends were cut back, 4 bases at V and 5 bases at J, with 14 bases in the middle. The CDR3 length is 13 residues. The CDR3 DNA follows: TGCAGCGTTGGCGGACTCTTGGGGGAGACCCAGTACTTC. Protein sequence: CSVGGLLGETQYF.

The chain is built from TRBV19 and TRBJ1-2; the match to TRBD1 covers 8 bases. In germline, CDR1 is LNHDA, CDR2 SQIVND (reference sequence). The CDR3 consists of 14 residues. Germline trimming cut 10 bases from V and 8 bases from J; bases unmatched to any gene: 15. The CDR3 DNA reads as TGTGCCACCCAAACTCTGGGGACAGGCGGCGGCTACACCTTC. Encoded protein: CATQTLGTGGGYTF.